This TCR beta chain appears in the sequencing data of a study of T cell responses to AZD1222 COVID-19 vaccine. With regard to this clone: Its antigen remains unknown.

Findings of the study overall: Donors, mostly white British, included more females; clonal diversity was possibly underestimated.

The data were produced by immunoSEQ multiplex PCR, yet TCRdb's version contains in-frame clones alone and is incomplete. The data show 100,000 or so clones, 70% to 90% seen once. This receptor was obtained from an adult in good health. The sample consisted of peripheral blood, taken on day 0 of AZD1222 vaccination.

The CDR3: CASSRDRGESPLHF. CDR3 nucleotide sequence: TGTGCCAGCTCAAGAGACAGGGGCGAATCACCCCTCCACTTT. The gene calls are TRBV18 and TRBJ1-6; 8 bases map to TRBD1. CDR1 and CDR2 from the germline V gene are KGHSH and LQKENI. Losses at the gene ends were 5 bases for V and 10 bases for J; bases not matched to a gene: 7. This CDR3 contains 14 residues.